This record concerns one T cell receptor (beta chain) sequence. The antigen is not known. The germline gene is not matched at one end of the junction; a read error may be the cause. This specimen comes from a study of breast tumors, draining lymph nodes, adjacent tissues. Findings and limits, study-wide: Findings are consistent with lymph node origin and intratumoral expansion of most tumor T cells. Tumor TCR diversity was below lymph nodes but above nontumor tissue. Data only fit, rather than demonstrated, lymph node origin of most tumor T cells. Tumor and nontumor repertoires were significantly more similar in luminal-like than in basal-like breast cancer.

Samples came from axillary lymph nodes draining the breast cancer. MiXCR, run by TCRdb on the multiplex PCR reads, gives a single entry per CDR3 protein. The sample includes 100,000 or so distinct CDR3 sequences, about 20% seen only once; the top ten take 1% to 1.5%. This CDR3 contains 16 residues. Germline loops: CDR1 WNHNN, CDR2 SYGVQD (reference sequence). The chain uses TRBV10-1 and TRBJ2-7; D is unresolved. The sample taken for sequencing was axillary lymph node tissue. This clonotype was obtained from a female donor with breast cancer. Some clones in this sample may be carry-over from other donors' samples. The DNA for the CDR3 is TGCGCCAGCGGTGAGAGTGGCCAGACTGCACCCTACAAGCAGTACTTC. The encoded protein is CASGESGQTAPYKQYF.